These T cell receptor beta chains were read from a single sample in a study of chemoradiotherapy in HPV16-positive cancers. Measured with immunoSEQ multiplex PCR; TCRdb has only the in-frame clones, and not every one. The sample consists of roughly 2,600 clones, more than 75% of them appearing once. Sequencing was performed on tumor tissue, taken from a patient who underwent chemoradiotherapy. These receptors all come from a human donor with HPV-associated anogenital cancer. The CDR3 runs from the conserved cysteine through the conserved F or W. A D gene is named only where the DNA matches it firmly. Where a row states a size, it is once, few, many or the class of an expanded clone; other rows omit it.

>TRBV7-6|TRBJ1-2|TRBD1|.|15
TGTGCGACCAGAGACAGGGGTGCCAGTAACTATGGCTACACCTTC
CATRDRGASNYGYTF
>TRBV27|TRBJ2-1|TRBD2|.|13
TGTGCCAGCACTAGCGGGGCCCACAATGAGCAGTTCTTC
CASTSGAHNEQFF
>TRBV7-2|TRBJ2-3|.|.|16
TGTGCCAGCAGCTTAAGGACCGGGCCCGTGGCAGATACGCAGTATTTT
CASSLRTGPVADTQYF
>TRBV6-5|TRBJ1-1|TRBD1|once|12
TGTGCCAGCAGCCAAGGGACAGGTGAAGCTTTCTTT
CASSQGTGEAFF
>TRBV5-1|TRBJ2-1|TRBD2|once|15
TGCGCCAGCTGGGGCGGACTAGCGGGAAACAATGAGCAGTTCTTC
CASWGGLAGNNEQFF
>TRBV30|TRBJ2-5|.|few|13
TGTGCCTGGAGTGTACTCAGGGCCGAGACCCAGTACTTC
CAWSVLRAETQYF
>TRBV27|TRBJ2-2|.|.|15
TGTGCCAGCAGTAGACCGGGACTGAACACCGGGGAGCTGTTTTTT
CASSRPGLNTGELFF
>TRBV30|TRBJ1-4|TRBD1|.|14
TGTGCCTGGAGGGGACAGGGGACTAATGAAAAACTGTTTTTT
CAWRGQGTNEKLFF
>TRBV7-2|TRBJ1-2|.|once|13
TGTGCCAGCAACGACAGGTCCTCCTATGGCTACACCTTC
CASNDRSSYGYTF
>TRBV6-6|TRBJ2-2|.|.|16
TGTGCCAGCAGTTCTTATATCGCTGCCGCCACCGGGGAGCTGTTTTTT
CASSSYIAAATGELFF
>TRBV27|TRBJ1-5|.|.|14
TGTGCCAGCAGGGTGGTCTATAGCAATCAGCCCCAGCATTTT
CASRVVYSNQPQHF